This T cell receptor (beta chain) was retrieved from a study of beta chain features in type 1 diabetes. A single heparinised draw of around 110 mL on average was taken per donor. Germline loops: CDR1 MNHEY, CDR2 SMNVEV (reference sequence). V was cut by 5 bases and J by 0 bases, with 11 bases left in between. The length of the CDR3 is 16 residues. Study results and limitations: Over-representation of high TCR-expressing cells was a possible consequence of cDNA sequencing. Patients with Type 1 diabetes showed moderately but significantly shorter TCRB CDR3s in all four CD4+ subsets. Insertions were fewer and deletions more numerous at VDJ junctions in type 1 diabetes patients.

cDNA synthesis used the whole RNA isolate, giving expressed TCRB sequences. TCRdb's copy holds only in-frame clones and misses some; the assay was immunoSEQ multiplex PCR. The data hold roughly 230,000 clones, with about 11% observed a single time. As regards this clone: Its antigen is unidentified.

The material sequenced was naive CD4+ T cells from blood. This chain links TRBV27 with TRBJ2-6; the D is unclear. This clonotype originated in a man in his thirties or forties with type 1 diabetes. The CDR3 coding sequence is TGTGCCAGCAGTCCCCTTTCTAGCTCTGGGGCCAACGTCCTGACTTTC. Translating it yields CASSPLSSSGANVLTF.